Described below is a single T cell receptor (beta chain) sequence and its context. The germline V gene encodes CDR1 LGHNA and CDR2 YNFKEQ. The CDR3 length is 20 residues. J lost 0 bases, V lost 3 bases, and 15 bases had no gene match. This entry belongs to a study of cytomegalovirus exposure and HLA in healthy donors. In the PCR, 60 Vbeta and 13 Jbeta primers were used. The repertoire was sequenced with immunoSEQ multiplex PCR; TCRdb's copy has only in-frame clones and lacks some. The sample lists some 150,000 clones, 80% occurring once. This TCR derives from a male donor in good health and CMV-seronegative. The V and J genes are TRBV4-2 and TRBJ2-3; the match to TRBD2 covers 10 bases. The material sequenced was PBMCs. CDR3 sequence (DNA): TGTGCCAGCAGCCAGAAGGGACTAGCGCAATTTATTTCTAGCACAGATACGCAGTATTTT. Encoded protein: CASSQKGLAQFISSTDTQYF.